Listed here are 6 T cell receptor beta chains from one sample, sequenced in a study of T cells in Graves' hyperthyroidism and ophthalmopathy. RNA transcripts gave rise to amplified TCR beta CDR3 regions. The HTBI primer set drove a first-round RT-PCR of the TCR CDR3. MiXCR, applied by TCRdb to the multiplex PCR reads, yields one record per CDR3 protein. In the table there are around 490,000 distinct CDR3 sequences, about 20% of which are singletons. What was sequenced was blood. Receptors were obtained from a man in his forties with Graves' ophthalmopathy.

This clonotype showed up just a few times. The chain combines TRBV3-1 with TRBJ1-2; D possibly corresponds to TRBD1 (6 bases). The CDR3 runs to 15 residues. Germline CDR1 is LGHDT and CDR2 is YNNKEL (reference sequence). Trimming pared 1 base from V and 2 bases from J, leaving 11 bases between. The CDR3: CASSQGQVGNYGYTF. For the CDR3, the DNA is TGTGCCAGCAGCCAAGGACAGGTTGGGAACTATGGCTACACCTTC.

There are a few counts of this clonotype. The chain combines TRBV20-1 with TRBJ1-1; the match to TRBD1 covers 7 bases. The CDR3 totals 13 residues. V shed 3 bases and J 5 bases; nucleotides not matched to a gene: 6. Germline CDR1 reads DFQATT; CDR2 reads SNEGSKA (reference sequence). CDR3 coding DNA: TGCAGTGCTAGGACAGGGTTAGGAACTGAAGCTTTCTTT. Protein: CSARTGLGTEAFF.

This clonotype has ten or more counts. The rearrangement uses TRBV5-6 and TRBJ2-3; 8 bases fit TRBD1. V trimming: 0 bases; J trimming: 2 bases; junction bases outside the gene matches: 8. Germline V gives CDR1 SGHDT, CDR2 YYEEEE. The CDR3 has 17 amino acids. DNA of the CDR3: TGTGCCAGCAGCTTGGTCGGTAGGACAGGGTTCACAGATACGCAGTATTTT. Encoded protein: CASSLVGRTGFTDTQYF.

This clonotype was recorded many times. This sequence joins TRBV12-3 or TRBV12-4 and TRBJ2-7; D is perhaps TRBD1 (7 bases). This CDR3 has 14 residues. Trimming pared 5 bases from V and 1 base from J, leaving 12 bases between. CDR3 sequence: CASSRGDRSYEQYF. Here the CDR3 DNA reads TGTGCCAGCAGTCGCGGGGACAGATCCTACGAGCAGTACTTC.

This clonotype was seen only a few times. V usage is TRBV6-1 and J usage is TRBJ1-1; 12 nucleotides agree with TRBD1. V trimming: 4 bases; J trimming: 4 bases; junction bases outside the gene matches: 7. The CDR3 length is 16 residues. CDR1 and CDR2 from the germline V gene are MNHNS and SASEGT. In DNA, the CDR3 is TGTGCCAGCAGTGGGGGGGACAGGGGGCGCTTCACTGAAGCTTTCTTT. It codes for CASSGGDRGRFTEAFF.

This clonotype was found many times. The chain carries TRBV2 and TRBJ2-7; TRBD2 matches 7 bases. The CDR3 runs 15 residues. The J segment lost 2 bases and the V segment lost 2 bases, leaving 6 bases of the junction unmatched. The germline gives CDR1 SNHLY, CDR2 FYNNEI. CDR3 DNA: TGTGCCAGCAGTGAAACCGGCGGGAGAACCTACGAGCAGTACTTC. It codes for CASSETGGRTYEQYF.